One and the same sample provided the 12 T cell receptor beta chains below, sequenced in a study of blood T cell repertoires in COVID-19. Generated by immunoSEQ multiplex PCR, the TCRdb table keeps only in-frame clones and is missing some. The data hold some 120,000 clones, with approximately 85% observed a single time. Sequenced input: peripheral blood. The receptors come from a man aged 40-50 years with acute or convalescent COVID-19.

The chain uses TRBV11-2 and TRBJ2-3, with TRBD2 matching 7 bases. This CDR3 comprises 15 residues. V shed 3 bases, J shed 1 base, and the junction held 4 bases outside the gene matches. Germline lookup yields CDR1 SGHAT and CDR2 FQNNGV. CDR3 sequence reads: CASSFIAGGTDTQYF. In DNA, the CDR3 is TGTGCCAGCAGCTTTATTGCGGGGGGCACAGATACGCAGTATTTT. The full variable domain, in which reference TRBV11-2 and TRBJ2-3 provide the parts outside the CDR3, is EAGVAQSPRYKIIEKRQSVAFWCNPISGHATLYWYQQILGQGPKLLIQFQNNGVVDDSQLPKDRFSAERLKGVDSTLKIQPAKLEDSAVYLCASSFIAGGTDTQYFGPGTRLTVL.

The CDR3 sequence is CASSMLAGAPSTDTQYF. CDR3 nucleotide sequence: TGTGCCAGTAGTATGCTAGCGGGGGCTCCTAGCACAGATACGCAGTATTTT. This chain connects TRBV19 to TRBJ2-3; 10 nucleotides agree with TRBD2. The germline V gene has CDR1 LNHDA and CDR2 SQIVND (reference sequence). Germline trimming cut 3 bases from V and 0 bases from J; bases unmatched to any gene: 6. The CDR3 runs 17 residues.

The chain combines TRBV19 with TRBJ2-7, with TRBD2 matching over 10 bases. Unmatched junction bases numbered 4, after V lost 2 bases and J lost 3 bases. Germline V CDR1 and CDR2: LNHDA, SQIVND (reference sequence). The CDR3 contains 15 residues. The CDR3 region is CASSITASGSYEQYF. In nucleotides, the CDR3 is TGTGCCAGTAGTATAACGGCTAGCGGGAGCTACGAGCAGTACTTC.

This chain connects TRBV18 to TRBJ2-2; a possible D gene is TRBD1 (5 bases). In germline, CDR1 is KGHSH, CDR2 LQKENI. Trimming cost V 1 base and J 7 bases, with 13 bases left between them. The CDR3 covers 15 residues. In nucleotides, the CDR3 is TGTGCCAGCTCACCACGAGGAAGGGGTATCGGGGAGCTGTTTTTT. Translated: CASSPRGRGIGELFF.

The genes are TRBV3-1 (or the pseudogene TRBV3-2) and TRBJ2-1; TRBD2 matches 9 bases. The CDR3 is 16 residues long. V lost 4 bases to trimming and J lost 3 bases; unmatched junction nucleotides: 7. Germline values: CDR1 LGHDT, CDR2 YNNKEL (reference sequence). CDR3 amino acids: CASSRAAGGDYNEQFF. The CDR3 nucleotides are TGTGCCAGCAGCCGTGCCGCGGGAGGGGACTACAATGAGCAGTTCTTC.

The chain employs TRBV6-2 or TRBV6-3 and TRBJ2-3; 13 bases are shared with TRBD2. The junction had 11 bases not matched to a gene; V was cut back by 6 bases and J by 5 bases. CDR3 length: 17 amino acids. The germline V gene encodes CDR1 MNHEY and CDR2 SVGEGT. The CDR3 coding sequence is TGTGCCAGCAGCCCCACTAGCGGGAGGGCCCGGAGAGATACGCAGTATTTT. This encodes CASSPTSGRARRDTQYF.

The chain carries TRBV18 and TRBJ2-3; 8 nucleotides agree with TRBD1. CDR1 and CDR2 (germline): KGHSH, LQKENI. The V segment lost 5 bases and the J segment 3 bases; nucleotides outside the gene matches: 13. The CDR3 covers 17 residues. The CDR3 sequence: CASSAQRQGSGTDTQYF. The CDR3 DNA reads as TGTGCCAGCTCAGCCCAGCGACAGGGGTCGGGGACAGATACGCAGTATTTT.

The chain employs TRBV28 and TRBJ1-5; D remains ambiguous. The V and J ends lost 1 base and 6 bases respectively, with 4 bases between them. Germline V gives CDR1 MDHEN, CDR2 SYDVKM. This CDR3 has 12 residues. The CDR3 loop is CASSLYGQPQHF. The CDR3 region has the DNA TGTGCCAGCAGTTTATACGGTCAGCCCCAGCATTTT.

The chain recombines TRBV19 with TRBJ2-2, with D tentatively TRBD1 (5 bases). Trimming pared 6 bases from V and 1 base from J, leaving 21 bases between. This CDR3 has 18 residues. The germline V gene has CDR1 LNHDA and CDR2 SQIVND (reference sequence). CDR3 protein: CASRSISGPLRNTGELFF. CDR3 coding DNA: TGTGCCAGTAGGTCAATCTCAGGGCCCCTGAGGAACACCGGGGAGCTGTTTTTT.

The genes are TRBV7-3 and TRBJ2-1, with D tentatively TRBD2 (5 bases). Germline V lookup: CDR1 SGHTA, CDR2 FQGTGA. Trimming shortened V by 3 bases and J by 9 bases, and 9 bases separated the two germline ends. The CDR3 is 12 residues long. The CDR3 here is CASSFGESEQFF. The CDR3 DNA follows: TGTGCCAGCAGCTTCGGGGAGAGTGAGCAGTTCTTC.

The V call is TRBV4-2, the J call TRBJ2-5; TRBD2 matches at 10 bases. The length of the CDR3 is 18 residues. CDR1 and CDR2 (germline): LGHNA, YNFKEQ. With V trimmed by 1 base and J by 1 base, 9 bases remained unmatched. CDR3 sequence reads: CASSQGELAGRIQETQYF. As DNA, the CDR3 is TGTGCCAGCAGCCAAGGGGAACTAGCGGGGCGAATCCAAGAGACCCAGTACTTC.

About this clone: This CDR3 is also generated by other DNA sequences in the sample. The CDR3 sequence: CASSVRGQLQETQYF. CDR3 DNA sequence: TGTGCCAGCAGCGTCCGCGGGCAGCTCCAAGAGACCCAGTACTTC. V and J are TRBV2 and TRBJ2-5; perhaps TRBD2 as D (5 bases). The germline V gene encodes CDR1 SNHLY and CDR2 FYNNEI. V dropped 6 bases and J dropped 1 base, with 15 bases sitting between them. This CDR3 region has 15 residues.